The 10 T cell receptor beta chains presented below share a single source sample, sequenced in a study of control samples from healthy donors and cancer patients (dated by TCRdb to about 2020). Library prep was done by the immunoSEQ multiplex PCR assay. The source is immuneACCESS, and TCRdb retained only in-frame sequences with V and J called. Part of the clones is not carried over; for the studies checked, unresolved V genes explain less than half of this, and the remainder is unexplained. The table for this sample lists some 200,000 clones; roughly 94% of them were counted only once. The biggest ten clones account for roughly 1.6% of the sample. The sequencing sample was made of blood. These receptors all stem from a man aged 45-65 years in good health.

The J gene is TRBJ1-5, the V gene TRBV2, with no clear D. Germline assignment: CDR1 SNHLY and CDR2 FYNNEI. Trimming cost V 6 bases and J 6 bases, with 9 bases left between them. The CDR3 totals 12 residues. CDR3 residues: CASSPDRQPQHF. The CDR3 bases are TGTGCCAGCAGCCCGGACCGTCAGCCCCAGCATTTT. The full variable domain, completed using reference TRBV2 and TRBJ1-5, is EPEVTQTPSHQVTQMGQEVILRCVPISNHLYFYWYRQILGQKVEFLVSFYNNEISEKSEIFDDQFSVERPDGSNFTLKIRSTKLEDSAMYFCASSPDRQPQHFGDGTRLSIL.

This chain connects TRBV30 to TRBJ2-5; the match to TRBD2 covers 8 bases. From germline, CDR1 is GTSNPN and CDR2 SVGIG (reference sequence). The V and J ends lost 3 bases and 4 bases, in that order; junction bases with no gene match: 7. This CDR3 has 14 residues. CDR3 nucleotide sequence: TGTGCCTGGAGCCTAGGTCGGGGGGGAGAGACCCAGTACTTC. Its translation is CAWSLGRGGETQYF.

The CDR3, as DNA: TGTGCCAGTAGTACCGGGGAGAAGGCGCTCGGCTACACCTTC. It codes for CASSTGEKALGYTF. The V and J genes are TRBV19 and TRBJ1-2; no firm D call. The V gene's germline CDR1 is LNHDA and CDR2 SQIVND (reference sequence). Between the trimmed V and J ends, which lost 4 bases and 8 bases, there was a span of 17 bases. The CDR3 is made up of 14 amino acids.

V is TRBV10-3 and J is TRBJ1-2, with no clear D. The V end was cut by 4 bases, the J end by 7 bases, with 13 bases between. The length of the CDR3 is 13 residues. CDR1 is ENHRY, CDR2 SYGVKD, per germline. CDR3 in amino acids: CAISGTDFGGYTF. The CDR3 DNA is TGTGCCATCAGTGGAACAGATTTCGGTGGCTACACCTTC.

The chain combines TRBV6-5 with TRBJ1-6; no definite D call. V lost 7 bases to trimming and J lost 9 bases, with 19 bases between them. Per germline, CDR1 MNHEY and CDR2 SVGAGI. The CDR3 is made up of 15 amino acids. CDR3 DNA sequence: TGTGCCAGCACCGAGGAGGGTTCCAAGAGTTCACCCCTCCACTTT. Its protein is CASTEEGSKSSPLHF.

The chain carries TRBV11-2 and TRBJ1-6; 7 positions agree with TRBD1. J gave up 8 bases and V 0 bases, and 4 bases lay outside the gene matches. CDR3 length: 15 residues. Germline loops: CDR1 SGHAT, CDR2 FQNNGV. Here the CDR3 DNA reads TGTGCCAGCAGCTTAGATGGCAGGGGGTATTCACCCCTCCACTTT. It encodes CASSLDGRGYSPLHF.

V usage is TRBV19 and J usage is TRBJ2-2; TRBD1 is a possible D gene (6 bases). CDR3 length equals 12 residues. Looked up from germline, CDR1 is LNHDA and CDR2 is SQIVND (reference sequence). V was shortened by 5 bases and J by 7 bases, with 8 bases between the two germline ends. CDR3 DNA sequence: TGTGCCAGTAGTGTACAGGGCGGGGAGCTGTTTTTT. It yields the protein CASSVQGGELFF. The full variable domain, completed using reference TRBV19 and TRBJ2-2, is DGGITQSPKYLFRKEGQNVTLSCEQNLNHDAMYWYRQDPGQGLRLIYYSQIVNDFQKGDIAEGYSVSREKKESFPLTVTSAQKNPTAFYLCASSVQGGELFFGEGSRLTVL.

This clone was detected once. This sequence joins TRBV5-5 and TRBJ2-7; D possibly uses TRBD1 or TRBD2 (5 bases each). V dropped 4 bases and J dropped 4 bases, with 9 bases sitting between them. Germline V gives CDR1 SGHKS, CDR2 YYEKEE (reference sequence). This CDR3 spans 12 amino acids. The CDR3 bases are TGTGCCAGCAGCCACGGGGCTTACGAGCAGTACTTC. It translates to CASSHGAYEQYF. Full variable domain (remainder filled in from reference TRBV5-5 and TRBJ2-7): DAGVTQSPTHLIKTRGQQVTLRCSPISGHKSVSWYQQVLGQGPQFIFQYYEKEERGRGNFPDRFSARQFPNYSSELNVNALLLGDSALYLCASSHGAYEQYFGPGTRLTVT.

This rearrangement joins TRBV4-3 to TRBJ2-2; TRBD1 matches at 8 bases. This CDR3 contains 16 residues. The germline V gene has CDR1 LGHNA and CDR2 YSLEER. V lost 1 base, J lost 6 bases, and 7 bases stayed unmatched. CDR3: CASSQGQTGVAGELFF. The CDR3 DNA reads as TGCGCCAGCAGCCAAGGGCAGACAGGGGTGGCCGGGGAGCTGTTTTTT.

This clone turned up a few times. The genes are TRBV6-6 and TRBJ1-1; D gene unclear. Trimming shortened V by 2 bases and J by 1 base, and 8 bases separated the two germline ends. This CDR3 contains 14 residues. CDR1 MNHNY and CDR2 SVGAGI come from the germline V gene (reference sequence). For the CDR3, the DNA is TGTGCCAGCAGTTACGTCACCGAGAACACTGAAGCTTTCTTT. Protein: CASSYVTENTEAFF.